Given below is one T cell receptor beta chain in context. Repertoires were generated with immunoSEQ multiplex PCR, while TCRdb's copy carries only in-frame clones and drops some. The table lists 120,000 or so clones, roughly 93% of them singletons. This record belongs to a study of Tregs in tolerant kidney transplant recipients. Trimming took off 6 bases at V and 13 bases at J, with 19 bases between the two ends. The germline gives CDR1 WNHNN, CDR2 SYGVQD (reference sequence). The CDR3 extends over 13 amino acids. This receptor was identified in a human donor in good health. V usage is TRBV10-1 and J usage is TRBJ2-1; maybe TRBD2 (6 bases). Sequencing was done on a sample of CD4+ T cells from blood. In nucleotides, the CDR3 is TGCGCCAGCAGCGAGCAGGGAGGTCGTAAACAGTTCTTC. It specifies CASSEQGGRKQFF.